This T cell receptor (beta chain) was identified in a study of Graves' ophthalmopathy and Graves' hyperthyroidism. Study-wide points: A majority of expanded thyroid clonotypes exceeding 0.001 frequency were likewise present in blood. From stable hyperthyroidism, ophthalmopathy was separated by a 13-signature model with 85% to 90% sensitivity and roughly 81% specificity.

Germline-derived CDR1 and CDR2 are SGDLS and YYNGEE. The CDR3 sequence is 16 residues long. V shed 4 bases, J shed 2 bases, and the junction held 6 bases outside the gene matches. Scientists amplified the TCR beta CDR3 regions from RNA transcripts. The first-round RT-PCR employed HTBI primers together with the Qiagen OneStep RT-PCR kit. A multiplex PCR was then performed as the second round. One entry per CDR3 protein results from TCRdb running MiXCR on the multiplex PCR reads. The sample holds over a million distinct CDR3 sequences, about 36% seen once. To note about this clonotype: The target antigen is unknown.

The specimen sequenced was peripheral blood or thyroid tissue (not recorded which). V and J are TRBV9 and TRBJ2-5; 12 nucleotides agree with TRBD2. This clonotype was obtained from an adult man with Graves' hyperthyroidism. CDR3 sequence (DNA): TGTGCCAGCAGCTTAGGGACTAGCGGGCCTCAAGAGACCCAGTACTTC. Translation gives CASSLGTSGPQETQYF.